One and the same sample provided the 9 T cell receptor beta chains below, sequenced in a study of shared clonotypes between healthy human individuals. The repertoire was sequenced with immunoSEQ multiplex PCR; TCRdb's copy has only in-frame clones and lacks some. The data contain approximately 250,000 clones, 65% to 70% of them singletons. Material for sequencing was memory CD4+ T cells sorted from blood. Subset reported: CD45RA-negative fraction. The receptor set was obtained from a man aged 25-45 years in good health.

This clone has more than one count but fewer than ten. The chain is built from TRBV29-1 and TRBJ2-1; D ambiguous. The V gene lost 4 bases and the J gene lost 7 bases, with 17 bases spanning the gap. CDR1 is SQVTM and CDR2 is ANQGSEA in the germline V gene. This CDR3 spans 14 amino acids. The CDR3 DNA sequence: TGCAGCGTTGTTCTTGAACCCCAAATAAATGAGCAGTTCTTC. Its translation is CSVVLEPQINEQFF.

The rearrangement uses TRBV5-1 and TRBJ2-1; D possibly corresponds to TRBD2 (5 bases). V lost 2 bases, J lost 3 bases, and 12 bases lay in between. Germline V CDR1 and CDR2: SGHRS, YFSETQ. This CDR3 spans 15 amino acids. This CDR3 reads CASSLAEFLYNEQFF. In DNA, the CDR3 is TGCGCCAGCAGCTTAGCGGAGTTCCTCTACAATGAGCAGTTCTTC.

The chain uses TRBV4-2 and TRBJ2-2; 7 bases are shared with TRBD2. Germline V gene sequence: CDR1 LGHNA, CDR2 YNFKEQ. The CDR3 loop spans 17 amino acids. The trim removed 0 bases at V and 7 bases at J, leaving 11 bases unmatched. The CDR3 region is CASSQDLESRELGELFF. CDR3 bases: TGTGCCAGCAGCCAAGACCTCGAGTCGCGGGAGCTCGGGGAGCTGTTTTTT.

This chain uses TRBV7-2 with TRBJ2-7, with TRBD1 matching 7 bases. Germline CDR1 and CDR2: SGHTA and FQGNSA. The CDR3 covers 15 residues. V shed 1 base and J 4 bases; nucleotides not matched to a gene: 7. The CDR3 sequence: CASSLGGTVPYEQYF. CDR3 in DNA: TGTGCCAGCAGCTTAGGGGGGACAGTGCCTTACGAGCAGTACTTC.

This clone showed up just once. This rearrangement joins TRBV27 to TRBJ1-1; D uncertain. The V end lost 5 bases, the J end lost 0 bases, and 10 bases lay between the germline ends. Germline CDR1 is MNHEY and CDR2 is SMNVEV (reference sequence). The CDR3 sequence is 14 residues long. CDR3: CASSTWGVNTEAFF. The CDR3 nucleotides are TGTGCCAGCAGTACTTGGGGTGTGAACACTGAAGCTTTCTTT.

The chain has TRBV5-6 and TRBJ2-2, with 9 bases identical to TRBD1. Germline V gene lookup returns CDR1 SGHDT and CDR2 YYEEEE. The CDR3 is made up of 16 amino acids. After removal of 2 bases from V and 0 bases from J, the junction contained 2 bases not matched to a gene. The CDR3 region has the DNA TGTGCCAGCAGCTTAGGGACAGGGCCGAACACCGGGGAGCTGTTTTTT. This codes for CASSLGTGPNTGELFF.

This clone occurred a few times. V is TRBV27 and J is TRBJ1-2; D possibly corresponds to TRBD1 (5 bases). Germline-derived CDR1 and CDR2 are MNHEY and SMNVEV (reference sequence). Trimming left V 7 bases short and J 2 bases short, with 17 bases between. The CDR3 has 15 amino acids. The CDR3 sequence is CASNIPPGPNYGYTF. DNA for the CDR3: TGTGCCAGCAACATCCCTCCGGGACCAAACTATGGCTACACCTTC.

The genes are TRBV5-4 and TRBJ2-5; 11 nucleotides line up with TRBD2. The CDR3 covers 15 residues. V lost 6 bases and J lost 1; bases outside the gene matches: 5. The germline gives CDR1 SGHNT, CDR2 YYREEE (reference sequence). This chain's CDR3 is CASTLGLAGQETQYF. In DNA form, the CDR3 reads TGTGCCAGCACCCTCGGACTAGCGGGCCAAGAGACCCAGTACTTC.

There are a few counts of this clone. The V and J genes are TRBV4-1 and TRBJ1-1; tentative D call: TRBD1 (5 bases). The germline V and J ends were trimmed by 1 base and 1 base, with 10 bases remaining between them. The CDR3 length is 15 residues. Germline V gene sequence: CDR1 MGHRA, CDR2 YSYEKL. CDR3 bases: TGCGCCAGCAGCCAAGTAGGGAGGGGGAACACTGAAGCTTTCTTT. This codes for CASSQVGRGNTEAFF.